These T cell receptor beta chains were read from a single sample in a study of chemoradiotherapy in HPV16-positive cancers. Sequenced by immunoSEQ multiplex PCR; TCRdb stores in-frame clones only, minus some. The sample gives fewer than 8,500 clones, approximately 90% of which show up once; roughly 10% is in the top ten. The specimen comprised tumor tissue, sampled from a patient who underwent chemoradiotherapy. These receptor sequences come from a human donor with HPV-associated anogenital cancer. The CDR3 runs from the conserved cysteine through the conserved F or W. Fields, in order: V gene, D gene, clone size, J gene, CDR3 protein, CDR3 DNA. The D gene is left open where the match is weak. Where a row states a size, it is once, few, many or the class of an expanded clone; other rows omit it.

v_gene: TRBV6-1; d_gene: .; abundance: .; j_gene: TRBJ1-1; CDR3aa: CASRMVIIQNTEAFF; CDR3nt: TGTGCCAGCAGGATGGTAATTATACAGAACACTGAAGCTTTCTTT
v_gene: TRBV19; d_gene: .; abundance: .; j_gene: TRBJ1-2; CDR3aa: CASSRGEGYTF; CDR3nt: TGTGCCAGTTCCCGGGGAGAGGGCTACACCTTC
v_gene: TRBV7-2; d_gene: TRBD2; abundance: once; j_gene: TRBJ2-3; CDR3aa: CASSLRGLAGVTDTQYF; CDR3nt: TGTGCCAGCAGCTTACGGGGACTAGCGGGAGTGACAGATACGCAGTATTTT
v_gene: TRBV10-3; d_gene: .; abundance: once; j_gene: TRBJ2-3; CDR3aa: CAITSGGTDTQYF; CDR3nt: TGTGCCATTACCAGCGGCGGCACAGATACGCAGTATTTT
v_gene: TRBV7-9; d_gene: TRBD1; abundance: .; j_gene: TRBJ2-7; CDR3aa: CASSSETGGPHEQYF; CDR3nt: TGTGCCAGCAGCTCAGAGACAGGGGGACCCCACGAGCAGTACTTC
v_gene: TRBV13; d_gene: .; abundance: .; j_gene: TRBJ2-3; CDR3aa: CASSFRARDTQYF; CDR3nt: TGTGCCAGCAGCTTCCGGGCTCGAGATACGCAGTATTTT
v_gene: TRBV10-3; d_gene: TRBD2; abundance: medium-sized; j_gene: TRBJ2-3; CDR3aa: CAISEWEGEADTQYF; CDR3nt: TGTGCCATCAGTGAGTGGGAGGGAGAGGCGGATACGCAGTATTTT
v_gene: TRBV19; d_gene: .; abundance: .; j_gene: TRBJ2-1; CDR3aa: CASSIATLGYNEQFF; CDR3nt: TGTGCCAGTAGTATAGCAACCCTCGGCTACAATGAGCAGTTCTTC
v_gene: TRBV5-8; d_gene: TRBD2; abundance: .; j_gene: TRBJ2-5; CDR3aa: CASSSFLAGGQQETQYF; CDR3nt: TGTGCCAGCAGCTCGTTCCTAGCGGGAGGGCAACAAGAGACCCAGTACTTC
v_gene: TRBV7-6; d_gene: .; abundance: .; j_gene: TRBJ2-7; CDR3aa: CASSLRAGSSYEQYF; CDR3nt: TGTGCCAGCAGCTTACGGGCGGGATCCTCCTACGAGCAGTACTTC
v_gene: TRBV5-4; d_gene: .; abundance: once; j_gene: TRBJ2-7; CDR3aa: CASSLAGGVEQYF; CDR3nt: TGTGCCAGCAGCTTGGCTGGAGGGGTCGAGCAGTACTTC
v_gene: TRBV29-1; d_gene: .; abundance: few; j_gene: TRBJ2-1; CDR3aa: CSGHRDNEQFF; CDR3nt: TGCAGCGGACACAGGGACAATGAGCAGTTCTTC
v_gene: TRBV2; d_gene: .; abundance: .; j_gene: TRBJ1-3; CDR3aa: CASSEFSGVGNTIYF; CDR3nt: TGTGCCAGCAGTGAATTTTCCGGGGTTGGAAACACCATATATTTT
v_gene: TRBV27; d_gene: TRBD2; abundance: large; j_gene: TRBJ2-7; CDR3aa: CASSLSPSGSSEQYF; CDR3nt: TGTGCCAGCAGTTTATCGCCTAGCGGGAGTTCCGAGCAGTACTTC
v_gene: TRBV9; d_gene: .; abundance: .; j_gene: TRBJ2-5; CDR3aa: CASSVAGSQETQYF; CDR3nt: TGTGCCAGCAGCGTAGCGGGCAGCCAAGAGACCCAGTACTTC
v_gene: TRBV5-4; d_gene: TRBD1; abundance: .; j_gene: TRBJ2-7; CDR3aa: CASSLEQGAPYEQYF; CDR3nt: TGTGCCAGCAGCTTGGAACAGGGGGCGCCATACGAGCAGTACTTC